Detailed here is one TCR beta chain. The antigen remains undetermined. Trimming took off 7 bases at V and 0 bases at J, with 13 bases between the two ends. The CDR3 has 13 amino acids. CDR1 and CDR2 (germline): SQVTM, ANQGSEA. The sample belongs to a study of beta chain features in type 1 diabetes. Study information: Researchers looked at approximately 100,000,000 sorted cells across all samples. Points from the study as a whole: Healthy donors had naive, central memory and Treg TCRB repertoires that appeared less similar than those seen among patients.

Expressed TCRB transcripts were sequenced because the entire RNA isolate underwent reverse transcription. Clones were sequenced by immunoSEQ multiplex PCR, and TCRdb holds only the in-frame ones, with some missing. The sample yields almost 350,000 clones, roughly a fifth seen once. The chain joins TRBV29-1 to TRBJ2-7, with D perhaps TRBD1 (6 bases). The TCR was taken from a woman between 18 and 29 years old in good health. The specimen sequenced was naive CD4+ T cells from blood. CDR3 nucleotides: TGCAGCGCTAGACAGGCAAGCTCCTACGAGCAGTACTTC. Protein: CSARQASSYEQYF.